Each of the 9 T cell receptor beta chains below was sequenced from the same sample in a study of beta chain features in type 1 diabetes. Expressed TCRB transcripts were sequenced because the isolated RNA had all been reverse transcribed beforehand. TCRdb's table, derived via immunoSEQ multiplex PCR, lists solely in-frame clones and lacks some. The data hold 130,000 to 150,000 clones, with under 60% observed a single time. The sample consisted of Tregs from blood. The receptors stem from a man between 18 and 29 years old in good health.

The rearrangement links TRBV30 to TRBJ1-4; D unclear. The germline V gene encodes CDR1 GTSNPN and CDR2 SVGIG (reference sequence). The CDR3 extends over 14 amino acids. V gave up 5 bases and J gave up 4 bases, with 14 bases separating them. CDR3 sequence (DNA): TGTGCCTGGGGAGCTGGACTGTTTAATGAAAAACTGTTTTTT. As protein: CAWGAGLFNEKLFF.

The chain has TRBV2 and TRBJ1-5, with a possible D match to TRBD1 (6 bases). Germline V gene lookup returns CDR1 SNHLY and CDR2 FYNNEI. CDR3 size: 16 residues. Trimming took 4 bases from V and 4 from J, leaving 17 bases between them. The CDR3, as DNA: TGTGCCAGCAGTGTGGGTCCCGGACAGCCGAATCAGCCCCAGCATTTT. This gives the protein CASSVGPGQPNQPQHF.

The chain links TRBV6-1 to TRBJ1-2, with 8 bases matching TRBD1. The CDR3 loop spans 19 amino acids. V shed 4 bases, J shed 4 bases, and the junction held 20 bases outside the gene matches. Germline lookup yields CDR1 MNHNS and CDR2 SASEGT. The CDR3 sequence is CASSGPGQGFFITPYGYTF. CDR3 sequence (DNA): TGTGCCAGCAGTGGCCCCGGACAGGGATTCTTTATTACTCCCTATGGCTACACCTTC.

The rearrangement links TRBV7-2 to TRBJ2-3; no reliable D call. Trimming left V 1 base short and J 3 bases short, with 5 bases between. This CDR3 region has 13 residues. Per germline, CDR1 SGHTA and CDR2 FQGNSA. The CDR3 DNA sequence: TGTGCCAGCAGCTTAGGCCGGACAGATACGCAGTATTTT. Translated: CASSLGRTDTQYF. Drawing the rest from reference TRBV7-2 and TRBJ2-3, the complete variable domain is GAGVSQSPSNKVTEKGKDVELRCDPISGHTALYWYRQSLGQGLEFLIYFQGNSAPDKSGLPSDRFSAERTGGSVSTLTIQRTQQEDSAVYLCASSLGRTDTQYFGPGTRLTVL.

V gene TRBV28 combines with J gene TRBJ2-7, with D perhaps TRBD1 (6 bases). The V and J ends lost 6 bases and 3 bases respectively, with 15 bases between them. Germline loops: CDR1 MDHEN, CDR2 SYDVKM. CDR3 size: 14 residues. CDR3 residues: CASRDRDTHYEQYF. DNA of the CDR3: TGTGCCAGCAGGGACCGGGACACCCACTACGAGCAGTACTTC.

In DNA form, the CDR3 reads TGTGCCAGCAGCTTAGCGCTTGTCCTGCGGAACACTGAAGCTTTCTTT. It encodes CASSLALVLRNTEAFF. The chain couples TRBV7-6 to TRBJ1-1; D ambiguous. The germline CDR1 and CDR2 sequences are SGHVS and FNYEAQ. V was clipped by 0 bases and J by 1 base, with 12 bases between them. The CDR3 loop spans 16 amino acids. The full variable domain, completed using reference TRBV7-6 and TRBJ1-1, is GAGVSQSPRYKVTKRGQDVALRCDPISGHVSLYWYRQALGQGPEFLTYFNYEAQQDKSGLPNDRFSAERPEGSISTLTIQRTEQRDSAMYRCASSLALVLRNTEAFFGQGTRLTVV.

With regard to this clone: Other DNA sequences in this specimen translate into the identical CDR3. The rearrangement links TRBV28 to TRBJ1-5, with 7 bases identical to TRBD1. After removal of 2 bases from V and 6 bases from J, the junction contained 4 bases not matched to a gene. The CDR3 sequence is 14 residues long. Germline loops: CDR1 MDHEN, CDR2 SYDVKM. The chain's CDR3 is CASSLVAGGQPQHF. CDR3 nucleotides: TGTGCCAGCAGTTTAGTGGCAGGGGGTCAGCCCCAGCATTTT.

The rearrangement links TRBV7-2 to TRBJ1-5; 8 bases are a match to TRBD1. Germline V lookup: CDR1 SGHTA, CDR2 FQGNSA. V gave up 4 bases and J gave up 7 bases; unmatched junction bases: 9. The CDR3 runs 15 residues. The CDR3: CASSSWTGRGQPQHF. In DNA, the CDR3 is TGTGCCAGCAGCTCGTGGACAGGGCGAGGCCAGCCCCAGCATTTT.

The chain is built from TRBV2 and TRBJ2-3; 8 bases are a match to TRBD1. CDR3 length equals 18 residues. Germline V CDR1 and CDR2: SNHLY, FYNNEI. With V trimmed by 4 bases and J by 3 bases, 15 bases remained unmatched. The CDR3: CASSVISQDRAGTDTQYF. The CDR3 DNA sequence: TGTGCCAGCAGTGTAATCTCCCAGGACAGGGCTGGGACAGATACGCAGTATTTT.